The following is a T cell receptor (beta chain) sequence with its context. The CDR3 has 15 amino acids. Trimming removed 4 bases from V and 6 bases from J, with 19 bases in between. These data belong to a study of blood T cell repertoires in COVID-19. Sequencing used immunoSEQ multiplex PCR; TCRdb keeps in-frame clones, though not all of them. In the table there are about 160,000 clones, approximately 77% of which are singletons. All enrollees were roughly 18 to 100 years old and from approximately 24 US areas. The chain combines TRBV23-1 with TRBJ2-7; possibly TRBD1 for D (6 bases). TRBV23-1 counts as an open reading frame of uncertain function. The sequence was collected from a man aged 55 to 69 who had recovered from COVID-19. The sequencing sample was made of PBMCs or T cells enriched from blood (not recorded which). The CDR3 DNA is TGCGCCAGCAGTCTAACAGGGCCCTACTACTGCGAGCAGTACTTC. It specifies CASSLTGPYYCEQYF.